This entry is about one TCR beta chain. Its recognized antigen is unknown. No per-base quality is available; no much larger clone lies one base away. This entry comes from a study of cytomegalovirus exposure and HLA in healthy donors (dated 2017 in TCRdb). Study-wide context: According to an earlier analysis of around 600 of the donors, some 180 million T cells yielded some 110 million unique TCR beta sequences and approximately 280 Gb of sequence data. An earlier analysis of nearly 600 of the donors applied high-throughput TCR beta sequencing to assess whether each TCR beta V gene segment acted as functional or pseudogenic. Donor age, sex, ethnicity and CMV serostatus were compiled together with the repertoire data. A separate validation cohort of some 130 different subjects was used in addition to the approximately 700-subject first cohort. To study patterns of TCR occurrence, a later analysis re-analyzed previously published TCR beta repertoires from several hundred donors and added high-resolution HLA genotyping. Every repertoire in the discovery cohort had been generated on one and the same sequencing platform. HLA typing covered class I and class II loci at four-digit resolution. The later analysis used no new phenotypic data to find candidate immune exposures, relying instead on TCR beta sequences and their occurrence across donors. On average, roughly 200,000 unique TCR beta nucleotide sequences were sequenced per donor among more than 350 genotyped donors of the cohort, with around 19% of those sequences being non-productive. The T cell repertoires of 666 subjects were profiled by immunosequencing and related to cytomegalovirus serostatus. Approximately 300 gigabases of sequencing data and tens of millions of unique TCR sequences made up an early release that covered approximately 700 HLA-typed donors. Four to six DR-DQ haplotypes were handled as single units for association and clustering, since linkage in the cohort was strong. The genetic ancestry cluster associated with self-reported Caucasian donors included about four fifths of the 398 genotyped donors. The study aimed to test whether cataloging public T cell receptors could reveal signatures of past pathogen exposure. Typing coverage varied by locus: roughly 629-630 donors for A, B, C, DRB1 and DQB1; 522 for DQA1; some 610 for DPA1; approximately 470 for DPB1. The study combined high-throughput TCR immunosequencing, statistical association of individual TCRs with disease status, and machine learning to predict cytomegalovirus infection status. A later genetic analysis used genome-wide SNP genotypes for about three fifths of the 666 donors, treating that subset as a discovery cohort. Points the paper makes about the study in general: Compared with the 666-donor mean, donors in an Asian-associated ancestry cluster had fewer N-insertions in productive TCRs, according to a later genetic analysis. The authors suggested that the approach could potentially be generalized to other disease states and immunological phenotypes. Because some donors lacked HLA typing at each locus, the association tests relied only on the typed subset. For the cohort, immune exposure information was limited to CMV serostatus. In an earlier analysis of some 500 of the donors, most TCR beta V segments appeared in productive rearrangements about 87% or about 30% of the time, broadly matching IMGT annotations. A further reported finding was that TCR beta sequences accurately predicted the HLA-A and HLA-B alleles for most subjects in the first cohort. In a later analysis, HLA-associated TCR beta chains were found to be more clonally expanded and to have lower generation probabilities than equally common non-associated chains. A later genetic analysis associated a missense DCLRE1C variant with V-gene and J-gene trimming of TCR beta chains, and an independent cohort replicated the association. In a later analysis, the rate of TCR association differed among HLA loci, with DRB1 alleles having the most associated TCRs and HLA-C alleles having the fewest. A few of the identified cytomegalovirus-associated TCR beta chains were confirmed in vitro to be specific for cytomegalovirus antigens. According to a later analysis, most CMV-associated TCR beta chains appeared to be HLA-restricted, and the HLA associations seemed to be driven largely by CMV exposure. While some public TCRs were present in many individuals, most TCR sequences turned up only very rarely across donors. This cohort had only TCR beta chains sequenced, and the lack of alpha or paired-chain data limited which features could be detected. Roughly uniform sequencing depth across donors was assumed in presence/absence analyses, although this assumption may not hold. A later analysis associated 17,000 or so TCR beta sequences with specific HLA alleles at a false discovery rate of 0.05. A group of highly shared sequence variants was considered likely to be a technical artifact of the sequencing pipeline. Some IMGT-functional V segments, including TRBV6-2 and TRBV6-3, could not be told apart with the 87-base-pair reads, so those segments were excluded. Some 15 rarely observed V segments, including chromosome 9 orphons, were excluded from the earlier analysis of just under 600 of the donors because counts were too low. When HLA alleles, especially DR and DQ, strongly co-occurred, attributing TCR associations to individual alleles was difficult. Correlated functional status among segregating V segments might be attributable to linkage disequilibrium, but an unknown experimental factor could not be ruled out. Cytomegalovirus status was reported to be diagnosed by the classifier with high specificity and sensitivity in both the original and validation cohorts. The study gave a list of around 170 TCR beta chains associated with cytomegalovirus. Several of the top co-occurrence clusters appeared to be linked to parvovirus B19, influenza, CMV and Epstein-Barr virus, according to a later analysis.

The cohort comprised 670 or so healthy bone marrow donors. At the time of sampling, all cohort members were nominally healthy, though unrecorded immune exposures were likely present. The donor was CMV seronegative and was included in the group of a few hundred seronegative cohort members. A peripheral blood sample was collected from each donor, and TCR beta sequencing was performed on peripheral blood mononuclear cells. The Qiagen DNeasy Blood Extraction Kit was used to extract genomic DNA from the blood cell samples. The library was obtained by the immunoSEQ multiplex PCR assay. The multiplex PCR relied on a mix of 60 forward primers for TCR Vbeta segments and 13 reverse primers for TCR Jbeta segments. Amplification of the CDR3 region of rearranged TCR beta genes was performed with a multiplex PCR assay on genomic DNA. The amplified TCR beta libraries were sequenced on the Illumina HiSeq System as 87-base-pair reads. The published analysis was carried out like this. A later analysis tallied roughly 78 million unique TCR beta chains across the approximately 670 repertoires, and roughly 11 million of those chains were shared by two or more donors. Raw reads were error-corrected and collapsed into unique sequences by a nearest-neighbor algorithm in which closely related sequences were merged to remove PCR and sequencing errors. V, D and J gene segments were assigned by aligning CDR3 sequences to IMGT reference sequences. Each retained sequence needed at least a six-nucleotide match to both a V gene segment and a J gene segment. A rearrangement counted as productive if the CDR3 had no stop codons and remained in frame with V and J, and every other rearrangement counted as non-productive. Following IMGT convention, CDR3 was defined as the stretch from the second conserved V-encoded cysteine up to the conserved J-encoded phenylalanine. Sequences without an unambiguous match to a single V gene segment were excluded from the earlier analysis of 450 to 750 of the donors. An earlier analysis of 500 to 600 of the donors classified V segments as functional when productive rearrangements were above 56.7% and as segregating when the standard deviation between donors was above 5%. A statistical classification framework was built to diagnose cytomegalovirus status from the catalog of TCR beta chain sequences. In a later analysis, TCR nucleotide sequences were compared against IMGT/GENE-DB human TR gene sequences so that V and J genes could be assigned. A later analysis assigned CDR3 sequences and most-parsimonious VDJ recombination scenarios with the TCRdist pipeline. In a later analysis, each TCR beta chain was defined by its CDR3 amino acid sequence together with its V-gene family, and reads lacking a unique V-gene family were excluded. In a later analysis, 450 to 600 highly shared, low-generation-probability nucleotide sequences were removed to address suspected cross-contamination and a sequencing artifact. In a later analysis, a clonal expansion index was calculated for each public chain from normalized within-repertoire ranks of inferred template counts. In a later analysis, generation probabilities were computed with a VDJ recombination model fitted to out-of-frame rearrangements, and the resulting probabilities were checked against IGoR. A later analysis scored TCR-TCR, TCR-HLA and TCR-CMV co-occurrence with hypergeometric tests, applying a repertoire-size bias correction to TCR pairs. A later analysis estimated false discovery rates by permuting HLA or CMV assignments 20 times. In a later analysis, co-occurring TCRs were grouped with DBSCAN, and TCRdist sequence similarity was added when clustering was performed within HLA-allele-positive subsets. For co-occurrence clustering, repertoires with fewer than 30,000 or more than 120,000 public chains were excluded, along with roughly five repertoires with anomalous nucleotide sharing. The clones in this table, taken by TCRdb from immuneACCESS, are in-frame only. Not every clone is retained; where verified, under half of the shortfall comes from an unresolved V gene, and the cause of the rest is unknown. The V and J calls and clone size are taken from that table; D and trimming were inferred from the DNA. The sample table contains some 170,000 clones; only one count was recorded for 70% to 75% of them. Of the sample, about 2.7% falls within the top ten clones.

The germline V gene gives CDR1 as MNHNS and CDR2 as SASEGT. Its CDR3 holds 15 amino acids, cysteine through phenylalanine. Only the CDR3 DNA stays, 45 bases, in frame from base 1. Clipping removes 2 bases from V and 10 bases from J, with 6 as the unmatched junction base count. The rearranged chain carries TRBV6-1 and TRBJ2-1; 12 bases in between match TRBD2. This clonotype was sampled from a male donor in good health and CMV-seronegative. The sample taken for sequencing was PBMCs. The DNA reads as follows: TGTGCCAGCAGTGAACTGGCTAGCGGGAGGGTGGAGCAGTTCTTC. It specifies CASSELASGRVEQFF.